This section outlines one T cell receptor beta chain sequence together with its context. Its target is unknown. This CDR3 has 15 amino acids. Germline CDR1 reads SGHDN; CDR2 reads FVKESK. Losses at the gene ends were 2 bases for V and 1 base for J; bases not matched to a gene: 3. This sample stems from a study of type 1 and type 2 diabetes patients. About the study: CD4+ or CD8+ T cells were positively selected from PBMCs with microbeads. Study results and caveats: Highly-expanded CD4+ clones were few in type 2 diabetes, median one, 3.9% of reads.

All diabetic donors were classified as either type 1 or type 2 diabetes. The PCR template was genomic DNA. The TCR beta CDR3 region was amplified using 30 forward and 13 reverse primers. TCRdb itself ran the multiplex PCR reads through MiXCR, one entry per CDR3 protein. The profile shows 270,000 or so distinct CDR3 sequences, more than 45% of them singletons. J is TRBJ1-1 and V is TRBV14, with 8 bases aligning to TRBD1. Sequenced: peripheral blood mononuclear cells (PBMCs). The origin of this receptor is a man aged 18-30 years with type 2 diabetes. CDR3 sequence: CASSQQGAGNTEAFF. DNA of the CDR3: TGTGCCAGCAGCCAACAGGGGGCAGGGAACACTGAAGCTTTCTTT.